One sample yielded the 30 T cell receptor beta chains listed below, sequenced in a study of blood T cell repertoires in COVID-19. The repertoire was sequenced with immunoSEQ multiplex PCR; TCRdb's copy has only in-frame clones and lacks some. The data show roughly 200,000 clones, around 82% seen once. The sequenced sample consisted of PBMCs or T cells enriched from blood (not recorded which). The receptors here all came from a woman aged 55-69 years with acute COVID-19.

The chain links TRBV5-4 to TRBJ2-5; 11 bases fit TRBD1. V shed 3 bases, J shed 5 bases, and the junction held 0 bases outside the gene matches. The CDR3 extends over 13 amino acids. The V gene's germline CDR1 is SGHNT and CDR2 YYREEE (reference sequence). The CDR3 loop reads CASSWTGGETQYF. For the CDR3, the DNA is TGTGCCAGCAGCTGGACAGGGGGCGAGACCCAGTACTTC. Drawing the rest from reference TRBV5-4 and TRBJ2-5, the complete variable domain is ETGVTQSPTHLIKTRGQQVTLRCSSQSGHNTVSWYQQALGQGPQFIFQYYREEENGRGNFPPRFSGLQFPNYSSELNVNALELDDSALYLCASSWTGGETQYFGPGTRLLVL.

The chain carries TRBV14 and TRBJ2-4; 10 positions agree with TRBD1. The CDR3 covers 16 residues. Germline CDR1 and CDR2: SGHDN and FVKESK. Trimming at V came to 3 bases and at J to 0 bases, leaving 2 bases not matched to a gene. CDR3 region: CASSQGQGLAKNIQYF. The CDR3 nucleotides read TGTGCCAGCAGCCAGGGACAGGGGCTAGCCAAAAACATTCAGTACTTC.

Details on this clone: This specimen includes other DNA sequences encoding the same CDR3. The chain employs TRBV19 and TRBJ1-1; D remains ambiguous. CDR1 and CDR2 from the germline V gene are LNHDA and SQIVND (reference sequence). V shed 8 bases and J shed 0 bases, with 10 bases lying between them. CDR3 length equals 13 residues. This CDR3 reads CASRDSMNTEAFF. DNA for the CDR3: TGTGCCAGTCGGGATTCCATGAACACTGAAGCTTTCTTT.

This clone has a handful of counts. The V and J genes are TRBV4-3 and TRBJ2-7; 11 bases align to TRBD2. J was trimmed by 1 base and V by 4 bases; bases with no gene match: 6. The CDR3 is 16 residues long. The V gene's germline CDR1 is LGHNA and CDR2 YSLEER. CDR3 DNA sequence: TGCGCCAGCAGCCGCTCCGGGACTAGCGGTTCCTACGAGCAGTACTTC. It specifies CASSRSGTSGSYEQYF.

The V and J genes are TRBV3-1 (or the pseudogene TRBV3-2) and TRBJ2-5, with D maybe TRBD1 (5 bases). The CDR3 length is 15 residues. Germline values: CDR1 LGHDT, CDR2 YNNKEL (reference sequence). Trimming left V 0 bases short and J 4 bases short, with 12 bases between. For the CDR3, the DNA is TGTGCCAGCAGCCAAGAGTCCCCAACAGGAGAGACCCAGTACTTC. As protein: CASSQESPTGETQYF.

The chain recombines TRBV3-1 (or the pseudogene TRBV3-2) with TRBJ2-7, with TRBD1 as a possible D gene (6 bases). CDR1 and CDR2 (germline): LGHDT, YNNKEL (reference sequence). V was pared by 3 bases and J by 4 bases, with 25 bases between. CDR3 size: 18 residues. The CDR3 sequence is CASSQGRLRQVVFYEQYF. The CDR3 region has the DNA TGTGCCAGCAGCCAGGGTAGGCTTCGACAGGTCGTATTTTACGAGCAGTACTTC.

The chain employs TRBV2 and TRBJ2-7; D possibly corresponds to TRBD1 (5 bases). Germline-derived CDR1 and CDR2 are SNHLY and FYNNEI. V was pared by 1 base and J by 3 bases, with 7 bases between. The CDR3 contains 13 residues. CDR3 DNA: TGTGCCAGCAGTGAAGACAGGAGCTACGAGCAGTACTTC. Amino acid sequence: CASSEDRSYEQYF.

This chain connects TRBV4-3 to TRBJ1-3, with TRBD1 matching 8 bases. The CDR3 contains 14 residues. CDR1 is LGHNA, CDR2 YSLEER, per germline. V dropped 6 bases and J dropped 2; count of bases not matched to a gene: 3. The CDR3 DNA is TGCGCCAGCAGGACACAGGGGGCTGGAAACACCATATATTTT. This codes for CASRTQGAGNTIYF.

The chain couples TRBV6-1 to TRBJ2-7; 7 nucleotides align to TRBD2. This CDR3 region has 14 residues. CDR1 and CDR2 from the germline V gene are MNHNS and SASEGT. V was pared by 3 bases and J by 6 bases, with 8 bases of the junction left unmatched. DNA of the CDR3: TGTGCCAGCAGTGATCGACCGGGGGGTATCGAGCAGTACGTC. Protein: CASSDRPGGIEQYV.

V gene TRBV20-1 combines with J gene TRBJ1-4, with unresolved D. V was trimmed by 3 bases and J by 5 bases, leaving 10 bases between them. The length of the CDR3 is 13 residues. Germline CDR1 reads DFQATT; CDR2 reads SNEGSKA (reference sequence). CDR3 sequence: CSASLRRNEKLFF. CDR3 DNA: TGCAGTGCTAGTTTACGGAGAAATGAAAAACTGTTTTTT.

CDR3 DNA: TGTGCCAGCACTCAGGCGGGAGTCCACGAGCAGTACTTC. It specifies CASTQAGVHEQYF. The chain uses TRBV7-8 and TRBJ2-7; 7 positions agree with TRBD2. Looked up from germline, CDR1 is SGHVS and CDR2 is FQNEAQ. This CDR3 has 13 residues. The J segment lost 5 bases and the V segment lost 7 bases, leaving 8 bases of the junction unmatched.

The genes are TRBV11-3 and TRBJ2-5, with D hard to call. The CDR3 spans 12 residues. CDR1 SGHNT and CDR2 YENEEA come from the germline V gene. Trimming stripped 5 bases from V and 0 bases from J, with 4 bases between. Written as DNA, the CDR3 is TGTGCCAGCAGCCGTGACCAAGAGACCCAGTACTTC. The encoded protein is CASSRDQETQYF.

The chain couples TRBV19 to TRBJ1-5; D not certain. The CDR3 length is 15 residues. CDR1 and CDR2 from the germline V gene are LNHDA and SQIVND (reference sequence). Trimming removed 5 bases from V and 0 bases from J, with 11 bases in between. CDR3 coding DNA: TGTGCCAGTAGTTGGTCGGGGTATAGCAATCAGCCCCAGCATTTT. It specifies CASSWSGYSNQPQHF.

V and J are TRBV10-3 and TRBJ1-4, with D unresolved. CDR3 length equals 16 residues. CDR1 is ENHRY and CDR2 is SYGVKD in the germline V gene. V lost 1 base, J lost 0 bases, and 9 bases lay in between. The CDR3 DNA is TGTGCCATCAGTGAGTGGGCAGTAACAACTAATGAAAAACTGTTTTTT. Its protein product is CAISEWAVTTNEKLFF.

The table lists this clone with a few counts. The CDR3 sequence is CAIRGDRISDTQYF. The CDR3 DNA reads TGTGCCATCAGGGGAGACAGGATCTCAGATACGCAGTATTTT. J is TRBJ2-3 and V is TRBV10-3, with D perhaps TRBD1 (6 bases). The CDR3 spans 14 residues. The V gene lost 6 bases and the J gene lost 4 bases, with 14 bases spanning the gap. CDR1 is ENHRY and CDR2 is SYGVKD in the germline V gene.

The gene calls are TRBV27 and TRBJ1-2; perhaps TRBD1 as D (5 bases). The germline V gene encodes CDR1 MNHEY and CDR2 SMNVEV (reference sequence). V gave up 1 base and J gave up 3 bases, with 12 bases separating them. The CDR3 length is 15 residues. CDR3 in amino acids: CASSLYGAQDYGYTF. CDR3 coding DNA: TGTGCCAGCAGTTTATATGGGGCCCAGGACTATGGCTACACCTTC.

This chain links TRBV10-1 with TRBJ2-1; D perhaps matches TRBD2 (6 bases). CDR1 WNHNN and CDR2 SYGVQD come from the germline V gene (reference sequence). The CDR3 covers 15 residues. Trimming pared 0 bases from V and 4 bases from J, leaving 10 bases between. This chain's CDR3 is CASSESGGEYNEQFF. In DNA, the CDR3 is TGCGCCAGCAGTGAGTCGGGCGGGGAGTACAATGAGCAGTTCTTC.

The genes are TRBV2 and TRBJ1-2; D perhaps matches TRBD1 (5 bases). The germline gives CDR1 SNHLY, CDR2 FYNNEI. The V gene lost 6 bases and the J gene lost 8 bases, with 16 bases spanning the gap. The CDR3 has 13 residues. Written as DNA, the CDR3 is TGTGCCAGCAGGACCCGGAGGGGAGTAGGCTACACCTTC. Amino acid sequence: CASRTRRGVGYTF.

The rearrangement uses TRBV3-1 (or the pseudogene TRBV3-2) and TRBJ2-3, with D perhaps matching TRBD1 (7 bases). CDR3 size: 13 residues. V was cut by 6 bases and J by 5 bases, with 12 bases left in between. From germline, CDR1 is LGHDT and CDR2 YNNKEL (reference sequence). The CDR3, as DNA: TGTGCCAGCAGACCCCAGGGGGGAGATACGCAGTATTTT. It encodes CASRPQGGDTQYF.

To note about this clone: A much more abundant neighbour one base away suggests this may be a read error. The identical CDR3 is also encoded by other nucleotide sequences in the sample. V and J are TRBV4-3 and TRBJ1-2, with D unresolved. CDR1 is LGHNA and CDR2 is YSLEER in the germline V gene. The V end was cut by 5 bases, the J end by 6 bases, with 19 bases between. There are 15 residues in the CDR3. CDR3 residues: CASSLLRGGINGYTF. In nucleotides, the CDR3 is TGCGCCAGCAGCTTACTACGGGGAGGCATCAATGGCTACACCTTC.

The chain uses TRBV14 and TRBJ1-2, with D perhaps TRBD1 (6 bases). This CDR3 region has 15 residues. Trimming pared 4 bases from V and 4 bases from J, leaving 16 bases between. In germline, CDR1 is SGHDN, CDR2 FVKESK. CDR3: CASSPPGGPTYGYTF. CDR3 in DNA: TGTGCCAGCAGCCCCCCGGGGGGGCCGACCTATGGCTACACCTTC.

This clone was recorded once. The rearrangement joins TRBV5-1 to TRBJ1-3; D is unclear. V was trimmed by 4 bases and J by 4 bases, leaving 15 bases between them. The CDR3 consists of 15 residues. Germline V CDR1 and CDR2: SGHRS, YFSETQ. The CDR3 DNA reads as TGCGCCAGCAGCCCTGGCGGCCAAATGGGAAACACCATATATTTT. Translation gives CASSPGGQMGNTIYF.

The gene calls are TRBV3-1 (or the pseudogene TRBV3-2) and TRBJ1-2, with D unclear. V was pared by 0 bases and J by 8 bases, with 7 bases between. Germline V gene lookup returns CDR1 LGHDT and CDR2 YNNKEL (reference sequence). The CDR3 length is 12 residues. The CDR3 reads CASSQDGKGYTF. In nucleotides, the CDR3 is TGTGCCAGCAGCCAAGACGGGAAAGGCTACACCTTC.

The genes are TRBV28 and TRBJ1-1; the D is unclear. The CDR3 is 14 amino acids. The germline gives CDR1 MDHEN, CDR2 SYDVKM. V lost 5 bases, J lost 1 base, and 11 bases lay in between. CDR3 sequence (DNA): TGTGCCAGCAGTAGAACGAATAGGAACACTGAAGCTTTCTTT. It is translated as CASSRTNRNTEAFF.

The V gene is TRBV4-1, the J gene TRBJ2-2; 11 bases are a match to TRBD2. Germline-derived CDR1 and CDR2 are MGHRA and YSYEKL. After removal of 4 bases from V and 1 base from J, the junction contained 5 bases not matched to a gene. This CDR3 spans 17 amino acids. CDR3 DNA: TGCGCCAGCAGCCCAGGAGGGACTAGCGGGAACACCGGGGAGCTGTTTTTT. Amino acid sequence: CASSPGGTSGNTGELFF.

V gene TRBV4-1 combines with J gene TRBJ2-1; D is undetermined. Trimming pared 1 base from V and 0 bases from J, leaving 10 bases between. Per the germline V gene, CDR1 is MGHRA and CDR2 is YSYEKL. CDR3 length equals 16 residues. The CDR3 reads CASSQVQTTSYNEQFF. The CDR3, as DNA: TGCGCCAGCAGCCAAGTACAGACCACCTCCTACAATGAGCAGTTCTTC.

The V gene is TRBV7-7, the J gene TRBJ2-3, with 15 bases fitting TRBD2. CDR3 length: 16 amino acids. V dropped 4 bases and J dropped 5; count of bases not matched to a gene: 4. CDR1 and CDR2 (germline): SSHAT, FNYEAQ (reference sequence). CDR3 nucleotides: TGTGCCAGCAGCTCTGGACTAGCGGGAGGGAGAGATACGCAGTATTTT. Protein: CASSSGLAGGRDTQYF.

This clone was observed a handful of times. V is TRBV30 and J is TRBJ1-5; D is undetermined. Germline V gene sequence: CDR1 GTSNPN, CDR2 SVGIG (reference sequence). The V gene lost 2 bases and the J gene lost 7 bases, with 12 bases spanning the gap. The CDR3 runs 13 residues. CDR3 sequence: CAWSPERYQPQHF. Here the CDR3 DNA reads TGTGCCTGGAGTCCCGAACGGTACCAGCCCCAGCATTTT.

In its sample, this clone was seen a few times. Additional DNA sequences in this sample encode the identical CDR3. The chain is built from TRBV5-1 and TRBJ1-5; 9 nucleotides match TRBD1. The trim removed 4 bases at V and 4 bases at J, leaving 3 bases unmatched. The CDR3 consists of 14 residues. Germline assignment: CDR1 SGHRS and CDR2 YFSETQ. In DNA, the CDR3 is TGCGCCAGCAGCCCTGGGACAGGGAATCAGCCCCAGCATTTT. This translates into CASSPGTGNQPQHF.

This clone was detected a few times. The V call is TRBV10-3, the J call TRBJ1-5, with D unclear. In germline, CDR1 is ENHRY, CDR2 SYGVKD. This CDR3 is 15 amino acids long. V was clipped by 2 bases and J by 3 bases, with 11 bases between them. The CDR3 region has the DNA TGTGCCATCAGTGAGCACGGCGGTATCAATCAGCCCCAGCATTTT. Amino acid sequence: CAISEHGGINQPQHF.